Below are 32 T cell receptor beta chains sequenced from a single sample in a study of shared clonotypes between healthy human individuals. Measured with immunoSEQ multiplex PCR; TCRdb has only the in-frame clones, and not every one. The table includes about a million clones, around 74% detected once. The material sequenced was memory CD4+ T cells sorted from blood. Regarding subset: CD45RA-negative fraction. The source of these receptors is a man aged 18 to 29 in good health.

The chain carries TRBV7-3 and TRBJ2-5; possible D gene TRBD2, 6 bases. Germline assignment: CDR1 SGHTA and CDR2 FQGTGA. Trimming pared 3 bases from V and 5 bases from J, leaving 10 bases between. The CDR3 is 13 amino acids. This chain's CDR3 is CASSLGGWETQYF. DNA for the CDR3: TGTGCCAGCAGCTTGGGGGGTTGGGAGACCCAGTACTTC.

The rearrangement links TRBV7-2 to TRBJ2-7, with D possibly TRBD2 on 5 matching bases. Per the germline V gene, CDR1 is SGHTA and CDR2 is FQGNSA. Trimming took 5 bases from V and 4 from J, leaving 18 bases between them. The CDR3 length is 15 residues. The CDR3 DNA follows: TGTGCCAGCAGCCCGCGAGGGTTCTCAGTATACGAGCAGTACTTC. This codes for CASSPRGFSVYEQYF.

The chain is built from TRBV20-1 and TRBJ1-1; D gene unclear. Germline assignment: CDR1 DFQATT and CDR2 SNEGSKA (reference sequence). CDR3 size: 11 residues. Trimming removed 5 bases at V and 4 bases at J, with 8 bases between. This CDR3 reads CSALDATEAFF. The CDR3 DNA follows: TGCAGTGCTCTCGATGCCACTGAAGCTTTCTTT.

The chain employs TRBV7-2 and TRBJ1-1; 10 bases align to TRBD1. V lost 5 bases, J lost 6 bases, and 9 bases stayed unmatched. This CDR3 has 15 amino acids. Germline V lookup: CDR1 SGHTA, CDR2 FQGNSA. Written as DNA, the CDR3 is TGTGCCAGCAGCCCTAGACAGGGGGCGGTCTCTGAAGCTTTCTTT. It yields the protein CASSPRQGAVSEAFF.

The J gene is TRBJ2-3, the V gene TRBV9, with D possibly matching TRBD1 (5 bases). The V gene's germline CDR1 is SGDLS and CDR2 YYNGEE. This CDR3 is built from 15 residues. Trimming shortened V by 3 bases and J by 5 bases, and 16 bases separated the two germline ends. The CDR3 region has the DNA TGTGCCAGCAGCGCCTACGGACACCGCGGAGATACGCAGTATTTT. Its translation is CASSAYGHRGDTQYF. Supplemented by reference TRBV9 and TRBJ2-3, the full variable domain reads DSGVTQTPKHLITATGQRVTLRCSPRSGDLSVYWYQQSLDQGLQFLIQYYNGEERAKGNILERFSAQQFPDLHSELNLSSLELGDSALYFCASSAYGHRGDTQYFGPGTRLTVL.

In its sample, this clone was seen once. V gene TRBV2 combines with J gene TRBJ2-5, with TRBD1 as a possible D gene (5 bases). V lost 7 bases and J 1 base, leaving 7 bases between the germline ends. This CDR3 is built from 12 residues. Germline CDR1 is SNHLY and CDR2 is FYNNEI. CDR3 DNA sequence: TGTGCCAGCATCCAGGGCCAAGAGACCCAGTACTTC. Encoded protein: CASIQGQETQYF.

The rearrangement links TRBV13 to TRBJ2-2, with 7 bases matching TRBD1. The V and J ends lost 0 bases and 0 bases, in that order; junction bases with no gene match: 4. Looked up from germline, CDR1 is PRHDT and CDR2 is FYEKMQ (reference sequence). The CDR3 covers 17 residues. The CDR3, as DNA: TGTGCCAGCAGCTTAGGGACAGGGAGTTCGAACACCGGGGAGCTGTTTTTT. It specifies CASSLGTGSSNTGELFF.

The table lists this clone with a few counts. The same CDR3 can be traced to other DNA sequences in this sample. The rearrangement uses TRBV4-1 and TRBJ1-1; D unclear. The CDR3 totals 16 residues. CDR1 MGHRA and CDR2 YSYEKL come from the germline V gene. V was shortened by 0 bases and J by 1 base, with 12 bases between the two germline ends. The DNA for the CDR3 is TGCGCCAGCAGCCAAGATCTCGACGGACCGAACACTGAAGCTTTCTTT. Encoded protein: CASSQDLDGPNTEAFF.

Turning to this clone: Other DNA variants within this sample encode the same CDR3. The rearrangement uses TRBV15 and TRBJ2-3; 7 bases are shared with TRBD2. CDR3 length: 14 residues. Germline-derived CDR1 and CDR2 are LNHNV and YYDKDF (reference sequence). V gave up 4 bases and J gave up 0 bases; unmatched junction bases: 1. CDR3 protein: CATSIGGSTDTQYF. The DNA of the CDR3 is TGTGCCACCAGCATCGGGGGGAGCACAGATACGCAGTATTTT.

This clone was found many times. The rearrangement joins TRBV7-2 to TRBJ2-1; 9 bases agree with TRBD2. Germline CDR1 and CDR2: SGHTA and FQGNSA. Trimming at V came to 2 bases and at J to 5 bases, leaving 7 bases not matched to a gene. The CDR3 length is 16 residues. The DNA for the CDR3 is TGTGCCAGCAGCTTACGGATAGCGGGAGCCCACAATGAGCAGTTCTTC. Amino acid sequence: CASSLRIAGAHNEQFF.

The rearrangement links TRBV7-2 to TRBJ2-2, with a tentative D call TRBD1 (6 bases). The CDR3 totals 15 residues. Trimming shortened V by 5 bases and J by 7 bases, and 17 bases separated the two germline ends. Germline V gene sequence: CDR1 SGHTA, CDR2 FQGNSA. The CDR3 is CASSPDRGRGGELFF. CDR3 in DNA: TGTGCCAGCAGCCCCGATAGGGGGAGAGGCGGGGAGCTGTTTTTT.

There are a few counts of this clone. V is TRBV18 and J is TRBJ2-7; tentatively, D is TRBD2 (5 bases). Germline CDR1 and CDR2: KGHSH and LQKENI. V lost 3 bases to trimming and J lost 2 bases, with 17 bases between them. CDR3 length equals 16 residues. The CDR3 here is CASSPTGSAQPYEQYF. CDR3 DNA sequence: TGTGCCAGCTCACCCACGGGATCTGCCCAACCCTACGAGCAGTACTTC.

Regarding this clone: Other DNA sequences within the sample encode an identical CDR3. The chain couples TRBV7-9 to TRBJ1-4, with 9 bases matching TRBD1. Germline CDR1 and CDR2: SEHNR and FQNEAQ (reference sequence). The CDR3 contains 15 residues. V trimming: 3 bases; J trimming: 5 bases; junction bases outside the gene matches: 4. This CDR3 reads CASSLGGTGNEKLFF. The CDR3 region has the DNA TGTGCCAGCAGCTTGGGTGGGACAGGGAATGAAAAACTGTTTTTT. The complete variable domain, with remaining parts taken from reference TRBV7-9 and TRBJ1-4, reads DTGVSQNPRHKITKRGQNVTFRCDPISEHNRLYWYRQTLGQGPEFLTYFQNEAQLEKSRLLSDRFSAERPKGSFSTLEIQRTEQGDSAMYLCASSLGGTGNEKLFFGSGTQLSVL.

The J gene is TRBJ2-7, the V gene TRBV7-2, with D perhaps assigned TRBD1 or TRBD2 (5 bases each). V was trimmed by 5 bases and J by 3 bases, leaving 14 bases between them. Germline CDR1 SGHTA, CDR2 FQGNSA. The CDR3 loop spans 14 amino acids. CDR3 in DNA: TGTGCCAGCAGCCCCGAGGGGCAGGGCTACGAGCAGTACTTC. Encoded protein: CASSPEGQGYEQYF.

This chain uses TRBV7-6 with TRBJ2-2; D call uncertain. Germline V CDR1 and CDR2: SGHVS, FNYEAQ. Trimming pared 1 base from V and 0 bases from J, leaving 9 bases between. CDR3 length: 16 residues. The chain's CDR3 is CASSLDQLPNTGELFF. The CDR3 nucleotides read TGTGCCAGCAGCTTAGATCAACTACCGAACACCGGGGAGCTGTTTTTT.

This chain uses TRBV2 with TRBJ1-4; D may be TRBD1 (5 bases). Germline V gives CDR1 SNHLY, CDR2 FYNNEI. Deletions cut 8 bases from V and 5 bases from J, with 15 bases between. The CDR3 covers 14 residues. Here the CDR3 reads CASQTREGNEKLFF. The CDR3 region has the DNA TGTGCCAGCCAGACGAGGGAGGGGAATGAAAAACTGTTTTTT. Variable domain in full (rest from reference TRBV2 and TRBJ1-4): EPEVTQTPSHQVTQMGQEVILRCVPISNHLYFYWYRQILGQKVEFLVSFYNNEISEKSEIFDDQFSVERPDGSNFTLKIRSTKLEDSAMYFCASQTREGNEKLFFGSGTQLSVL.

The CDR3 is CAWMRQLESPLHF. In DNA form, the CDR3 reads TGTGCCTGGATGAGACAGTTGGAATCACCCCTCCACTTT. The J gene is TRBJ1-6, the V gene TRBV30, with D possibly matching TRBD1 (5 bases). V was trimmed by 4 bases and J by 10 bases, leaving 14 bases between them. This CDR3 comprises 13 residues. The germline V gene encodes CDR1 GTSNPN and CDR2 SVGIG (reference sequence).

The CDR3 sequence: CASSLKESGGNTGELFF. CDR3 in DNA: TGTGCCAGCAGCTTAAAGGAAAGCGGGGGGAACACCGGGGAGCTGTTTTTT. The chain uses TRBV7-8 and TRBJ2-2, with 8 bases fitting TRBD2. The germline V gene encodes CDR1 SGHVS and CDR2 FQNEAQ. After removal of 2 bases from V and 1 base from J, the junction contained 6 bases not matched to a gene. The CDR3 covers 17 residues.

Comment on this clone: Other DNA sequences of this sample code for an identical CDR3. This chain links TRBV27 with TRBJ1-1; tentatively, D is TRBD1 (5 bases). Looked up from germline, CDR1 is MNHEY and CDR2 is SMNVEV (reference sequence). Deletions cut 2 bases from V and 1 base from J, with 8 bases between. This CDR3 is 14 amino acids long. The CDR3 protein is CASSLGTGNTEAFF. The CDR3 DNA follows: TGTGCCAGCAGTTTAGGGACGGGGAACACTGAAGCTTTCTTT.

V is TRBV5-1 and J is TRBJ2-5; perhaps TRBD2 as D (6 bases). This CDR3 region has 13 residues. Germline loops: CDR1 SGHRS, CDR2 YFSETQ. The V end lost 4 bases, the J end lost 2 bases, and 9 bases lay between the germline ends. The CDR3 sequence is CASSAGRQETQYF. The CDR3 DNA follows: TGCGCCAGCAGCGCGGGACGTCAAGAGACCCAGTACTTC.

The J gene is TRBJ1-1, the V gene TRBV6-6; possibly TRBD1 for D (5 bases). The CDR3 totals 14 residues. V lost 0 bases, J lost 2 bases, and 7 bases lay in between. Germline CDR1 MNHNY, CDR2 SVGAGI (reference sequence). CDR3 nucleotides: TGTGCCAGCAGTTACTCGACAGCTAACACTGAAGCTTTCTTT. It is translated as CASSYSTANTEAFF.

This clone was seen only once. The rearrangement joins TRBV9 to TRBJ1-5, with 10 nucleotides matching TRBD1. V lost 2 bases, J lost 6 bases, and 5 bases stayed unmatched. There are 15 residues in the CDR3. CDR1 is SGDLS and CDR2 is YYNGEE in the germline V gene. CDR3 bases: TGTGCCAGCAGCGTGGGACAGGGGTTCGCTCAGCCCCAGCATTTT. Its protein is CASSVGQGFAQPQHF.

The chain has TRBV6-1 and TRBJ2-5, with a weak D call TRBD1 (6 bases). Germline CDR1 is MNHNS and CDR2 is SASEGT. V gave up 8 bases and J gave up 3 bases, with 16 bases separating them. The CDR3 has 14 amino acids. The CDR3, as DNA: TGTGCCAGCTGTCTCAACAGGGTGAAAGAGACCCAGTACTTC. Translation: CASCLNRVKETQYF.

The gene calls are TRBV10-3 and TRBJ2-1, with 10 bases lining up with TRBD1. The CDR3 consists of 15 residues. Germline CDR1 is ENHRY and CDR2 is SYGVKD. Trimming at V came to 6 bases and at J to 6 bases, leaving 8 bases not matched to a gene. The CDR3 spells CAISRDRGPGNEQFF. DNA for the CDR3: TGTGCCATCAGCCGCGACAGGGGGCCTGGCAATGAGCAGTTCTTC.

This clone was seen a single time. CDR3 residues: CASTIGQGSYNEQFF. CDR3 nucleotides: TGTGCCAGCACAATAGGGCAGGGGAGCTACAATGAGCAGTTCTTC. The chain has TRBV28 and TRBJ2-1, with a weak D call TRBD1 (6 bases). Trimming pared 7 bases from V and 3 bases from J, leaving 16 bases between. The CDR3 is 15 residues long. Germline V gene data show CDR1 as MDHEN and CDR2 as SYDVKM.

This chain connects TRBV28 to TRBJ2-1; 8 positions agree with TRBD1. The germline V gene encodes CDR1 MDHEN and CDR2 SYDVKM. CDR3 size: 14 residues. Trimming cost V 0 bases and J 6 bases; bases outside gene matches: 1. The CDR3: CASSLWTGANEQFF. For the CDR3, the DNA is TGTGCCAGCAGTTTATGGACAGGGGCCAATGAGCAGTTCTTC.

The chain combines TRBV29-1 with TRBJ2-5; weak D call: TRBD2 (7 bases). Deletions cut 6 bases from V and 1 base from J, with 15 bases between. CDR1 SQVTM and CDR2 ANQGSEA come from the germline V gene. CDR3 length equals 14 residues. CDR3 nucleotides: TGCAGCGTCAGAGGGGGGGGAGTCCAAGAGACCCAGTACTTC. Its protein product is CSVRGGGVQETQYF. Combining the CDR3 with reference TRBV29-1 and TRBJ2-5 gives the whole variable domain SAVISQKPSRDICQRGTSLTIQCQVDSQVTMMFWYRQQPGQSLTLIATANQGSEATYESGFVIDKFPISRPNLTFSTLTVSNMSPEDSSIYLCSVRGGGVQETQYFGPGTRLLVL.

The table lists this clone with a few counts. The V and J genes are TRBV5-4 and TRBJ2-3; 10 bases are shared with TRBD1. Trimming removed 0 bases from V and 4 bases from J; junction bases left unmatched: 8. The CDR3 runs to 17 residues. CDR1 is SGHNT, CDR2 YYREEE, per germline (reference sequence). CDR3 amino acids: CASSLAPGQGFADTQYF. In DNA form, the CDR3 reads TGTGCCAGCAGCTTGGCTCCGGGACAGGGGTTCGCAGATACGCAGTATTTT.

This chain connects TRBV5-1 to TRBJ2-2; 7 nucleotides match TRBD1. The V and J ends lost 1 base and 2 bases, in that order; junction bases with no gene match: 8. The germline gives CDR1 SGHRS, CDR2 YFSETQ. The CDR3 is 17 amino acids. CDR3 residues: CASSLRAQGPNTGELFF. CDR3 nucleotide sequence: TGCGCCAGCAGCTTGAGAGCACAGGGGCCTAACACCGGGGAGCTGTTTTTT.

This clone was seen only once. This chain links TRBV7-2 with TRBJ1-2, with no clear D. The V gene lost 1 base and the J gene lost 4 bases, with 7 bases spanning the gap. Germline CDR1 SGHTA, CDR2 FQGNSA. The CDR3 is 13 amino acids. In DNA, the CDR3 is TGTGCCAGCAGCTTAGGTAGTATCTATGGCTACACCTTC. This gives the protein CASSLGSIYGYTF.

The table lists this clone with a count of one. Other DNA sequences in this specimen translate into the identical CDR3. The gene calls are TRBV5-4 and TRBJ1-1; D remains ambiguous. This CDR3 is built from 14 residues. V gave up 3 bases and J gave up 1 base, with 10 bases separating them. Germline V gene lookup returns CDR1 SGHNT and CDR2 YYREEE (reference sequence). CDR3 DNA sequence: TGTGCCAGCAGCTCCCCGGGAGGGAACACTGAAGCTTTCTTT. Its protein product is CASSSPGGNTEAFF.

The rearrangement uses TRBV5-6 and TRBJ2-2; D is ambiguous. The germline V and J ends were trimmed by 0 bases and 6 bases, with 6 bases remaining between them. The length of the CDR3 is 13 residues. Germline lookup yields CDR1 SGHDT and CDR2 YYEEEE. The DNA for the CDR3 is TGTGCCAGCAGCTTGGTGGTGTCCGGGGAGCTGTTTTTT. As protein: CASSLVVSGELFF.